This TCR beta chain was identified in a study of blood T cell repertoires in COVID-19. Overall study context: The United States, Italy and Spain supplied acute and convalescent COVID-19 samples. T cells, B-cell-depleted T cells, or PBMCs supplied cDNA or gDNA.

The CDR3 length is 15 residues. The V end was cut by 2 bases, the J end by 14 bases, with 23 bases between. Germline V gene lookup returns CDR1 LGHNA and CDR2 YNFKEQ. Original analysis: The authors estimated nucleated cell counts from reference gene primer amplification. Assay: immunoSEQ multiplex PCR; the TCRdb copy retains only in-frame clones and omits some. The DNA gave D and trimming, while V, J and clone size come from that table. There are 300,000 to 400,000 clones in the sample; over 80% occur only once, and 6% to 7% lies in the top ten. Input material: peripheral blood. The TCR sequence derives from a woman in her fifties or sixties with COVID-19, enrolled during active disease. The J gene is TRBJ2-3, the V gene TRBV4-2; possible D gene TRBD2, 6 bases. Here the CDR3 DNA reads TGTGCCAGCAGCCAACAGAGTGCGGGGAATCAATATCTGTATTTT. Translating it yields CASSQQSAGNQYLYF.